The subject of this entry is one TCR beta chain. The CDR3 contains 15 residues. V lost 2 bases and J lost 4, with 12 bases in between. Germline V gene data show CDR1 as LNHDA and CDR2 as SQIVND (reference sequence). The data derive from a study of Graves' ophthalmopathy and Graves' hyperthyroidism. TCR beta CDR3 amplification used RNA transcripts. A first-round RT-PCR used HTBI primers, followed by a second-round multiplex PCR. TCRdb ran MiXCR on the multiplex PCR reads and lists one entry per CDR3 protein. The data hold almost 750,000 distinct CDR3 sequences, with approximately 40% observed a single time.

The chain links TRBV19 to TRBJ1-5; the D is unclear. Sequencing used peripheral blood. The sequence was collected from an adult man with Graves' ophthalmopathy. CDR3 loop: CASSIQVFGNQPQHF. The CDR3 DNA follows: TGTGCCAGTAGTATACAGGTTTTCGGAAATCAGCCCCAGCATTTT. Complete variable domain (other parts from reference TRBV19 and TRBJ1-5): DGGITQSPKYLFRKEGQNVTLSCEQNLNHDAMYWYRQDPGQGLRLIYYSQIVNDFQKGDIAEGYSVSREKKESFPLTVTSAQKNPTAFYLCASSIQVFGNQPQHFGDGTRLSIL.